The 22 T cell receptor beta chains below were found in one sample sequenced in a study of Ad26.COV2.S vaccination and SARS-CoV-2 variants. Profiled with immunoSEQ multiplex PCR; TCRdb holds only in-frame clones, not every one. Among roughly 500,000 clones, 70% to 90% were seen once, and the ten largest hold roughly 13%. Regarding treatment: some 20 received Ad26.COV2.S at low or high dose, single or two shots; about five received placebo; per-sample allocation not given. Following the first vaccine or placebo injection, samples were taken on day 63. Specimen: peripheral blood, collected in a trial of Ad26.COV2.S vaccine versus placebo. Every receptor here comes from a person aged 18-60 years who received the Ad26.COV2.S COVID-19 vaccine or a placebo.

The chain recombines TRBV24-1 with TRBJ2-1; D gene unclear. CDR3 length: 14 residues. Per the germline V gene, CDR1 is KGHDR and CDR2 is SFDVKD. The V end was cut by 5 bases, the J end by 9 bases, with 16 bases between. CDR3 nucleotides: TGTGCCACCAGTGGCGCGGCCCTAGGCGGTGAGCAGTTCTTC. The encoded protein is CATSGAALGGEQFF.

V gene TRBV27 combines with J gene TRBJ2-3; D is perhaps TRBD2 (5 bases). V was pared by 5 bases and J by 3 bases, with 12 bases between. The CDR3 runs to 14 residues. Germline V gene data show CDR1 as MNHEY and CDR2 as SMNVEV (reference sequence). CDR3 sequence: CASSPVPGTDTQYF. CDR3 bases: TGTGCCAGCAGTCCCGTCCCGGGGACAGATACGCAGTATTTT.

The chain is built from TRBV27 and TRBJ2-4, with 8 bases aligning to TRBD2. V gave up 3 bases and J gave up 1 base; unmatched junction bases: 17. From germline, CDR1 is MNHEY and CDR2 SMNVEV (reference sequence). The CDR3 consists of 20 residues. CDR3 loop: CASSFGLAGEFFQAKNIQYF. CDR3 DNA: TGTGCCAGCAGTTTTGGACTAGCCGGAGAATTCTTTCAGGCCAAAAACATTCAGTACTTC.

This clone was observed a handful of times. V gene TRBV9 combines with J gene TRBJ2-7; a possible D gene is TRBD1 (6 bases). This CDR3 contains 15 residues. Trimming pared 4 bases from V and 0 bases from J, leaving 14 bases between. Germline V CDR1 and CDR2: SGDLS, YYNGEE. The chain's CDR3 is CASSPIGGFSYEQYF. CDR3 sequence (DNA): TGTGCCAGCAGCCCGATAGGGGGTTTCTCCTACGAGCAGTACTTC. The whole variable domain, remainder taken from reference TRBV9 and TRBJ2-7, is DSGVTQTPKHLITATGQRVTLRCSPRSGDLSVYWYQQSLDQGLQFLIQYYNGEERAKGNILERFSAQQFPDLHSELNLSSLELGDSALYFCASSPIGGFSYEQYFGPGTRLTVT.

The chain links TRBV5-1 to TRBJ2-1, with 8 nucleotides matching TRBD2. Germline assignment: CDR1 SGHRS and CDR2 YFSETQ. The CDR3 extends over 17 amino acids. After removal of 3 bases from V and 6 bases from J, the junction contained 14 bases not matched to a gene. CDR3 sequence (DNA): TGCGCCAGCAGCTGGGGACTAGTCGGAACCGAAGCCAATGAGCAGTTCTTC. As protein: CASSWGLVGTEANEQFF.

The chain is built from TRBV7-6 and TRBJ2-7; 9 positions agree with TRBD2. The CDR3 runs 14 residues. The J segment lost 2 bases and the V segment lost 4 bases, leaving 3 bases of the junction unmatched. Germline assignment: CDR1 SGHVS and CDR2 FNYEAQ. CDR3 bases: TGTGCCAGCAGCTCTAGCGGGACCCCCTACGAGCAGTACTTC. It specifies CASSSSGTPYEQYF.

The rearrangement joins TRBV5-1 to TRBJ2-7; D not resolved. CDR3 length: 14 amino acids. Germline V gives CDR1 SGHRS, CDR2 YFSETQ. Between the trimmed V and J ends, which lost 4 bases and 2 bases, there was a span of 13 bases. The CDR3 loop reads CASSPAGYPYEQYF. In nucleotides, the CDR3 is TGCGCCAGCAGCCCCGCTGGGTACCCCTACGAGCAGTACTTC.

The chain is built from TRBV2 and TRBJ2-1, with TRBD2 matching 7 bases. Germline V CDR1 and CDR2: SNHLY, FYNNEI. V was pared by 11 bases and J by 2 bases, with 6 bases of the junction left unmatched. The CDR3 has 13 amino acids. CDR3 residues: CAGRGTTYNEQFF. The CDR3 DNA follows: TGTGCCGGCCGGGGGACTACCTACAATGAGCAGTTCTTC.

This clone was seen a few times. The chain joins TRBV27 to TRBJ1-2; 7 positions agree with TRBD1. J gave up 6 bases and V 4 bases, and 8 bases lay outside the gene matches. The germline gives CDR1 MNHEY, CDR2 SMNVEV (reference sequence). The CDR3 covers 14 residues. CDR3 region: CASSYLGTANGYTF. The CDR3, as DNA: TGTGCCAGCAGTTACCTAGGGACAGCGAATGGCTACACCTTC.

This clone was seen a handful of times. This chain connects TRBV14 to TRBJ2-7, with D uncertain. The length of the CDR3 is 15 residues. V was shortened by 4 bases and J by 3 bases, with 16 bases between the two germline ends. Germline V lookup: CDR1 SGHDN, CDR2 FVKESK. This chain's CDR3 is CASSLGALPHYEQYF. The CDR3 bases are TGTGCCAGCAGCCTAGGTGCACTACCTCACTACGAGCAGTACTTC.

This clone turned up a few times. This chain uses TRBV11-2 with TRBJ2-2, with D uncertain. Trimming cost V 5 bases and J 0 bases, with 19 bases left between them. Germline CDR1 and CDR2: SGHAT and FQNNGV. The CDR3 covers 18 residues. This CDR3 is CASSLPFRDWSNTGELFF. In DNA, the CDR3 is TGTGCCAGCAGCCTCCCCTTTAGGGATTGGTCGAACACCGGGGAGCTGTTTTTT. Full variable domain (missing parts from reference TRBV11-2 and TRBJ2-2): EAGVAQSPRYKIIEKRQSVAFWCNPISGHATLYWYQQILGQGPKLLIQFQNNGVVDDSQLPKDRFSAERLKGVDSTLKIQPAKLEDSAVYLCASSLPFRDWSNTGELFFGEGSRLTVL.

The chain carries TRBV28 and TRBJ1-4; TRBD1 might be the D (6 bases). Trimming took 3 bases from V and 4 from J, leaving 9 bases between them. The CDR3 consists of 14 residues. In germline, CDR1 is MDHEN, CDR2 SYDVKM. CDR3 sequence: CASSFVRGNEKLFF. For the CDR3, the DNA is TGTGCCAGCAGTTTTGTCAGGGGTAATGAAAAACTGTTTTTT. Together with reference TRBV28 and TRBJ1-4, the CDR3 gives the full variable domain: DVKVTQSSRYLVKRTGEKVFLECVQDMDHENMFWYRQDPGLGLRLIYFSYDVKMKEKGDIPEGYSVSREKKERFSLILESASTNQTSMYLCASSFVRGNEKLFFGSGTQLSVL.

The table lists this clone with a few counts. Other nucleotide sequences from this sample produce the same CDR3. J is TRBJ1-1 and V is TRBV5-1; D ambiguous. This CDR3 spans 15 amino acids. The germline V gene has CDR1 SGHRS and CDR2 YFSETQ. The V end was cut by 0 bases, the J end by 1 base, with 10 bases between. CDR3 sequence (DNA): TGCGCCAGCAGCTTGGAGAGGATTCCGAACACTGAAGCTTTCTTT. Protein product: CASSLERIPNTEAFF.

This chain joins TRBV15 and TRBJ2-1; D unclear. V lost 1 base and J lost 1, with 8 bases in between. The CDR3 runs to 15 residues. CDR1 and CDR2 from the germline V gene are LNHNV and YYDKDF (reference sequence). The CDR3 is CATSRGFESYNEQFF. The CDR3 nucleotides are TGTGCCACCAGCAGAGGCTTCGAGTCCTACAATGAGCAGTTCTTC.

V gene TRBV13 combines with J gene TRBJ2-1; TRBD2 is a possible D gene (6 bases). Germline values: CDR1 PRHDT, CDR2 FYEKMQ (reference sequence). V lost 5 bases and J 8 bases, leaving 19 bases between the germline ends. The CDR3 is 15 amino acids. CDR3 in amino acids: CASSGRDSRSDEQFF. Here the CDR3 DNA reads TGTGCCAGCAGCGGTCGGGACTCCCGCTCGGATGAGCAGTTCTTC.

CDR3 loop: CASRGGGLVEAFF. Written as DNA, the CDR3 is TGTGCCAGCAGAGGGGGGGGCCTGGTCGAAGCTTTCTTT. The V and J genes are TRBV28 and TRBJ1-1; weak D call: TRBD1 (6 bases). This CDR3 contains 13 residues. V was cut by 6 bases and J by 8 bases, with 16 bases left in between. CDR1 MDHEN and CDR2 SYDVKM come from the germline V gene.

The chain is built from TRBV7-2 and TRBJ2-7; the D is unclear. Germline CDR1 is SGHTA and CDR2 is FQGNSA. V lost 5 bases and J 6 bases, leaving 17 bases between the germline ends. The CDR3 loop spans 14 amino acids. CDR3 coding DNA: TGTGCCAGCAGCGACCCCGGACCGGCTGGCGAGCAGTACTTC. Protein: CASSDPGPAGEQYF.

A note on this clone: Other nucleotide sequences in the sample specify the same CDR3. This chain joins TRBV12-3 or TRBV12-4 and TRBJ2-7; possible D gene TRBD1, 6 bases. CDR3 length: 13 amino acids. Trimming removed 3 bases at V and 1 base at J, with 7 bases between. CDR3 DNA: TGTGCCAGCAGTTTCAGGGGATCCTACGAGCAGTACTTC. Translated, it gives CASSFRGSYEQYF.

This chain joins TRBV19 and TRBJ1-1, with TRBD1 matching 8 bases. The junction had 11 bases not matched to a gene; V was cut back by 8 bases and J by 0 bases. The CDR3 contains 16 residues. Germline lookup yields CDR1 LNHDA and CDR2 SQIVND (reference sequence). In nucleotides, the CDR3 is TGTGCCAGTTCTCACAGGGGGGGCCTTATGAACACTGAAGCTTTCTTT. Its protein is CASSHRGGLMNTEAFF.

The chain joins TRBV6-6 to TRBJ1-2; 8 bases line up with TRBD1. From germline, CDR1 is MNHNY and CDR2 SVGAGI (reference sequence). The CDR3 runs 13 residues. Trimming took 5 bases from V and 8 from J; bases not matched to a gene: 7. CDR3 sequence reads: CASSRDRSIGYTF. The CDR3 nucleotides read TGTGCCAGCAGTAGGGACAGGTCGATAGGCTACACCTTC.

The gene calls are TRBV30 and TRBJ2-7; unclear D gene. In germline, CDR1 is GTSNPN, CDR2 SVGIG (reference sequence). With 5 bases removed from V and 6 bases from J, the gap between germline ends came to 11 bases. The CDR3 runs 11 residues. This CDR3 reads CAWARAFEQYF. DNA of the CDR3: TGTGCCTGGGCCCGAGCCTTCGAGCAGTACTTC.

V gene TRBV28 combines with J gene TRBJ2-7; D may be TRBD2 (7 bases). V lost 7 bases and J lost 5, with 15 bases in between. The CDR3 has 13 residues. CDR1 and CDR2 from the germline V gene are MDHEN and SYDVKM. Here the CDR3 DNA reads TGTGCCAGCACCGGGCGGGGGCCAAACGAGCAGTACTTC. This sequence encodes CASTGRGPNEQYF.